These 27 T cell receptor beta chains share one sample of origin, sequenced in a study of blood T cell repertoires in COVID-19. The data were produced by immunoSEQ multiplex PCR, yet TCRdb's version contains in-frame clones alone and is incomplete. The sample yields 260,000 or so clones, 88% seen once. Sequencing was done on a sample of PBMCs or T cells enriched from blood (not recorded which). Receptors were obtained from a middle-aged woman with acute COVID-19.

This clone was seen only a few times. The chain couples TRBV5-1 to TRBJ2-2; 9 bases fit TRBD1. V gave up 4 bases and J gave up 5 bases; unmatched junction bases: 9. The germline gives CDR1 SGHRS, CDR2 YFSETQ. This CDR3 is built from 16 residues. The CDR3 loop reads CASSTPTGGRTGELFF. The CDR3 DNA sequence: TGCGCCAGCAGCACACCGACAGGGGGGAGAACCGGGGAGCTGTTTTTT.

The rearrangement joins TRBV30 to TRBJ2-7, with TRBD2 matching over 8 bases. Germline CDR1 is GTSNPN and CDR2 is SVGIG (reference sequence). The CDR3 is made up of 11 amino acids. The CDR3 loop is CATGGAYEQYF. The CDR3 DNA reads TGTGCAACGGGGGGGGCCTACGAGCAGTACTTC.

The chain joins TRBV5-1 to TRBJ1-5; no firm D call. Trimming pared 0 bases from V and 7 bases from J, leaving 8 bases between. The germline CDR1 and CDR2 sequences are SGHRS and YFSETQ. CDR3 length: 13 amino acids. This chain's CDR3 is CASSLGRRQPQHF. The CDR3, as DNA: TGCGCCAGCAGCTTGGGCCGGCGGCAGCCCCAGCATTTT.

The rearrangement joins TRBV10-3 to TRBJ1-1; possibly TRBD1 for D (5 bases). There are 15 residues in the CDR3. Trimming pared 0 bases from V and 1 base from J, leaving 9 bases between. Germline CDR1 reads ENHRY; CDR2 reads SYGVKD. CDR3 loop: CAISESGGSNTEAFF. The DNA for the CDR3 is TGTGCCATCAGTGAGTCGGGGGGATCGAACACTGAAGCTTTCTTT.

The V gene is TRBV27, the J gene TRBJ1-2; the match to TRBD1 covers 7 bases. Per the germline V gene, CDR1 is MNHEY and CDR2 is SMNVEV (reference sequence). The CDR3 extends over 16 amino acids. J gave up 4 bases and V 5 bases, and 13 bases lay outside the gene matches. The CDR3 spells CASSTTRTGTSYGYTF. CDR3 DNA sequence: TGTGCCAGCAGTACCACTAGGACAGGAACGAGCTATGGCTACACCTTC.

The chain uses TRBV6-1 and TRBJ2-3; D may be TRBD2 (6 bases). The CDR3 spans 13 residues. The V gene's germline CDR1 is MNHNS and CDR2 SASEGT. With 2 bases removed from V and 8 bases from J, the gap between germline ends came to 11 bases. The CDR3 DNA sequence: TGTGCCAGCAGTGAACTAGGAGGGGTTACGCAGTATTTT. Amino acids: CASSELGGVTQYF.

This rearrangement joins TRBV4-2 to TRBJ2-7; tentatively, D is TRBD1 (6 bases). The CDR3 length is 14 residues. V shed 0 bases and J shed 8 bases, with 14 bases lying between them. The V gene's germline CDR1 is LGHNA and CDR2 YNFKEQ. The CDR3 DNA reads TGTGCCAGCAGCCAAGACTACAGGGTACGGCAGCAGTACTTC. This sequence encodes CASSQDYRVRQQYF.

The V and J genes are TRBV11-2 and TRBJ2-1; 10 bases line up with TRBD2. Germline V lookup: CDR1 SGHAT, CDR2 FQNNGV. This CDR3 is 15 amino acids long. Unmatched junction bases numbered 8, after V lost 3 bases and J lost 9 bases. The CDR3 here is CASSFRQREGSEQFF. The DNA of the CDR3 is TGTGCCAGCAGCTTTCGGCAGCGGGAGGGTTCTGAGCAGTTCTTC.

This clone turned up a few times. The chain couples TRBV14 to TRBJ1-6; 9 nucleotides match TRBD1. J gave up 6 bases and V 4 bases, and 4 bases lay outside the gene matches. Germline CDR1 is SGHDN and CDR2 is FVKESK. The CDR3 loop spans 15 amino acids. CDR3: CASSPGQGINSPLHF. The CDR3 region has the DNA TGTGCCAGCAGCCCGGGACAGGGTATTAATTCACCCCTCCACTTT.

The rearrangement uses TRBV19 and TRBJ2-1, with 8 bases identical to TRBD2. The CDR3 length is 16 residues. Germline lookup yields CDR1 LNHDA and CDR2 SQIVND (reference sequence). J gave up 3 bases and V 2 bases, and 6 bases lay outside the gene matches. For the CDR3, the DNA is TGTGCCAGTAGTATAAGGGCGGGAGGAATCTACAATGAGCAGTTCTTC. This translates into CASSIRAGGIYNEQFF.

This chain links TRBV18 with TRBJ2-7, with 9 bases that match TRBD1. Germline CDR1 KGHSH, CDR2 LQKENI. V lost 3 bases to trimming and J lost 5 bases; unmatched junction nucleotides: 8. The CDR3 consists of 15 residues. In nucleotides, the CDR3 is TGTGCCAGCTCACCTAGGGGCCGGGACAGGGACGAGCAGTACTTC. It codes for CASSPRGRDRDEQYF.

This chain joins TRBV7-2 and TRBJ2-1; the match to TRBD2 covers 7 bases. Germline-derived CDR1 and CDR2 are SGHTA and FQGNSA. This CDR3 has 15 residues. V shed 1 base, J shed 7 bases, and the junction held 7 bases outside the gene matches. The CDR3 DNA sequence: TGTGCCAGCAGCTTAGTTGGCGGGGGTTTAAATGAGCAGTTCTTC. Protein product: CASSLVGGGLNEQFF. The complete variable domain, with remaining parts taken from reference TRBV7-2 and TRBJ2-1, reads GAGVSQSPSNKVTEKGKDVELRCDPISGHTALYWYRQSLGQGLEFLIYFQGNSAPDKSGLPSDRFSAERTGGSVSTLTIQRTQQEDSAVYLCASSLVGGGLNEQFFGPGTRLTVL.

This chain connects TRBV19 to TRBJ2-1; 9 bases map to TRBD2. The CDR3 extends over 15 amino acids. Germline-derived CDR1 and CDR2 are LNHDA and SQIVND (reference sequence). Losses at the gene ends were 5 bases for V and 6 bases for J; bases not matched to a gene: 8. CDR3 DNA: TGTGCCAGTAGTCCCTTAGCGGGAGTGAGCAATGAGCAGTTCTTC. The encoded protein is CASSPLAGVSNEQFF.

The chain is built from TRBV27 and TRBJ2-7, with 12 bases lining up with TRBD2. V dropped 6 bases and J dropped 5; count of bases not matched to a gene: 5. The CDR3 length is 14 residues. Per the germline V gene, CDR1 is MNHEY and CDR2 is SMNVEV (reference sequence). The CDR3 loop is CASRPRTSGDEQYF. The CDR3 coding sequence is TGTGCCAGCAGACCGAGGACTAGCGGGGACGAGCAGTACTTC.

The chain joins TRBV28 to TRBJ2-7; the D gene is possibly TRBD1 (5 bases). The V end was cut by 9 bases, the J end by 0 bases, with 12 bases between. The CDR3 consists of 13 residues. Germline V gene lookup returns CDR1 MDHEN and CDR2 SYDVKM. CDR3 amino acids: CASGAGSSYEQYV. CDR3 sequence (DNA): TGTGCCAGTGGGGCCGGGTCCTCCTACGAGCAGTACGTC.

V and J are TRBV5-5 and TRBJ1-1, with D possibly TRBD1 on 6 matching bases. Looked up from germline, CDR1 is SGHKS and CDR2 is YYEKEE (reference sequence). This CDR3 contains 15 residues. V was pared by 0 bases and J by 6 bases, with 15 bases between. Here the CDR3 reads CASSLVISGVAEAFF. The CDR3 DNA sequence: TGTGCCAGCAGCTTGGTTATTTCAGGGGTGGCTGAAGCTTTCTTT.

The V call is TRBV19, the J call TRBJ1-2, with TRBD1 identical over 8 bases. Germline-derived CDR1 and CDR2 are LNHDA and SQIVND (reference sequence). J gave up 2 bases and V 3 bases, and 8 bases lay outside the gene matches. The CDR3 has 16 amino acids. The DNA for the CDR3 is TGTGCCAGTAGTATGACAGGGGTATCTTGGAACTATGGCTACACCTTC. Its translation is CASSMTGVSWNYGYTF.

The chain uses TRBV9 and TRBJ1-5, with 7 positions matching TRBD1. Trimming at V came to 2 bases and at J to 4 bases, leaving 6 bases not matched to a gene. The CDR3 is 15 amino acids. CDR1 and CDR2 from the germline V gene are SGDLS and YYNGEE. The CDR3 sequence: CASSVGGQFNQPQHF. DNA of the CDR3: TGTGCCAGCAGCGTGGGGGGACAGTTTAATCAGCCCCAGCATTTT.

The genes are TRBV7-9 and TRBJ2-1; 8 bases line up with TRBD2. V was clipped by 1 base and J by 6 bases; unmatched bases: 8. CDR1 and CDR2 (germline): SEHNR, FQNEAQ (reference sequence). The length of the CDR3 is 16 residues. Here the CDR3 reads CASSLGGLALGNEQFF. Written as DNA, the CDR3 is TGTGCCAGCAGCTTAGGCGGACTAGCTCTCGGCAATGAGCAGTTCTTC. The full variable domain, with the rest looked up from reference TRBV7-9 and TRBJ2-1, is DTGVSQNPRHKITKRGQNVTFRCDPISEHNRLYWYRQTLGQGPEFLTYFQNEAQLEKSRLLSDRFSAERPKGSFSTLEIQRTEQGDSAMYLCASSLGGLALGNEQFFGPGTRLTVL.

V usage is TRBV19 and J usage is TRBJ1-5; 8 nucleotides match TRBD1. The CDR3 is made up of 16 amino acids. Unmatched junction bases numbered 7, after V lost 3 bases and J lost 3 bases. Germline CDR1 and CDR2: LNHDA and SQIVND (reference sequence). CDR3 region: CASSIWRTGINQPQHF. Written as DNA, the CDR3 is TGTGCCAGTAGTATTTGGAGGACAGGGATCAATCAGCCCCAGCATTTT.

This chain uses TRBV27 with TRBJ2-2, with D perhaps matching TRBD1 (5 bases). Trimming left V 5 bases short and J 0 bases short, with 13 bases between. CDR3 size: 16 residues. Germline V gene lookup returns CDR1 MNHEY and CDR2 SMNVEV (reference sequence). The CDR3 spells CASSMTDFANTGELFF. The CDR3 nucleotides read TGTGCCAGCAGTATGACAGACTTCGCGAACACCGGGGAGCTGTTTTTT.

The CDR3 region has the DNA TGTGCCAGCATGTCGGGACAGGGGGATGAAAAACTGTTTTTT. Residues: CASMSGQGDEKLFF. This sequence joins TRBV2 and TRBJ1-4; 11 nucleotides align to TRBD1. After removal of 7 bases from V and 6 bases from J, the junction contained 4 bases not matched to a gene. Germline CDR1 SNHLY, CDR2 FYNNEI. This CDR3 comprises 14 residues. Looking up the rest from reference TRBV2 and TRBJ1-4 gives the full variable domain: EPEVTQTPSHQVTQMGQEVILRCVPISNHLYFYWYRQILGQKVEFLVSFYNNEISEKSEIFDDQFSVERPDGSNFTLKIRSTKLEDSAMYFCASMSGQGDEKLFFGSGTQLSVL.

The chain recombines TRBV27 with TRBJ1-3; 8 nucleotides line up with TRBD1. Per the germline V gene, CDR1 is MNHEY and CDR2 is SMNVEV (reference sequence). V dropped 5 bases and J dropped 10; count of bases not matched to a gene: 10. The CDR3 loop spans 14 amino acids. CDR3 region: CASSNTGGDRTIYF. As DNA, the CDR3 is TGTGCCAGCAGTAACACAGGGGGAGATCGGACCATATATTTT.

The chain has TRBV7-6 and TRBJ1-5; TRBD1 matches 7 bases. The germline V gene has CDR1 SGHVS and CDR2 FNYEAQ. CDR3 length: 14 amino acids. V was pared by 0 bases and J by 7 bases, with 3 bases of the junction left unmatched. CDR3 sequence reads: CASSLAGGGQPQHF. The CDR3 bases are TGTGCCAGCAGCTTAGCAGGGGGCGGCCAGCCCCAGCATTTT.

CDR3 in amino acids: CASSFGGSEGNEQFF. CDR3 nucleotides: TGTGCCAGCAGCTTTGGCGGGAGTGAGGGCAATGAGCAGTTCTTC. J is TRBJ2-1 and V is TRBV7-3; 7 nucleotides match TRBD2. Germline trimming cut 3 bases from V and 6 bases from J; bases unmatched to any gene: 8. CDR1 is SGHTA, CDR2 FQGTGA, per germline. The CDR3 consists of 15 residues.

The V gene is TRBV5-1, the J gene TRBJ2-5, with 7 bases matching TRBD1. CDR3 length: 16 residues. The germline gives CDR1 SGHRS, CDR2 YFSETQ. The trim removed 0 bases at V and 0 bases at J, leaving 5 bases unmatched. CDR3 sequence reads: CASSLGPTGYQETQYF. As DNA, the CDR3 is TGCGCCAGCAGCTTGGGGCCGACAGGGTACCAAGAGACCCAGTACTTC.

The chain joins TRBV2 to TRBJ1-5; the match to TRBD1 covers 7 bases. Germline assignment: CDR1 SNHLY and CDR2 FYNNEI. CDR3 size: 15 residues. With V trimmed by 6 bases and J by 2 bases, 7 bases remained unmatched. In nucleotides, the CDR3 is TGTGCCAGCAGAGTCGACAGGGCCGGCAATCAGCCCCAGCATTTT. Translated, it gives CASRVDRAGNQPQHF.